The entry that follows covers one T cell receptor (beta chain) sequence. Sequencing was performed with immunoSEQ multiplex PCR; in TCRdb, only in-frame clones are kept and a portion is missing. The sample has about 160,000 clones, 80% to 90% seen once. V lost 6 bases and J 3 bases, leaving 12 bases between the germline ends. The CDR3 is 14 amino acids. CDR1 and CDR2 from the germline V gene are MNHEY and SVGAGI. This specimen belongs to a study of control samples from healthy donors and cancer patients. The clonotype comes from a man aged 30 to 39 in good health. Material for sequencing was blood. The chain links TRBV6-5 to TRBJ1-5; no firm D call. This CDR3 reads CASRTRGFNQPQHF. CDR3 nucleotide sequence: TGTGCCAGCAGGACACGGGGATTCAATCAGCCCCAGCATTTT.